This T cell receptor (beta chain) appears in the sequencing data of a study of T-cell memory formation after mild COVID-19. Background on the study: Largely donor-specific TCR clusters were found.

This CDR3 contains 14 residues. Germline loops: CDR1 MNHEY, CDR2 SVGEGT. Trimming removed 8 bases from V and 1 base from J, with 13 bases in between. TCRdb reprocessed the 5' RACE reads via MiXCR and lists one record per CDR3 protein. The sample has about 470,000 distinct CDR3 sequences; around a quarter are singletons. This sequence originates from an adult woman who had mild COVID-19 (a few samples of this study predate the infection). Cell type and time point are not known. J is TRBJ2-3 and V is TRBV6-2 or TRBV6-3, with D uncertain. The specimen sequenced was PBMCs or a T cell subset sorted from them (not recorded which). CDR3 in DNA: TGTGCCAGCCAACACGAACGAGGCACAGATACGCAGTATTTT. It is translated as CASQHERGTDTQYF.